This passage covers 7 T cell receptor beta chains from one sample sequenced in a study of response to subunit inactivated influenza vaccine. TCRdb analysed the RT-PCR reads with MiXCR anew, one entry per CDR3 protein. The sample records roughly 500,000 distinct CDR3 sequences, roughly 23% being singletons. This sample was also put to use in a study of T cells expressing NK-cell markers. That source notes: It was by 5'RACE template switching with UMIs that TCR beta cDNA was made.

The specimen was CD4+ T cells sorted from PBMCs, collected approximately 13 days after vaccination. These receptors were obtained from a man between 50 and 59 years old who received an inactivated influenza vaccine.

The chain uses TRBV30 and TRBJ1-5; D might be TRBD1 (5 bases). This CDR3 region has 13 residues. The V end lost 2 bases, the J end lost 2 bases, and 7 bases lay between the germline ends. CDR1 is GTSNPN, CDR2 SVGIG, per germline (reference sequence). CDR3: CAWSSRGNQPQHF. DNA for the CDR3: TGTGCCTGGAGTAGCAGGGGCAATCAGCCCCAGCATTTT.

The V and J genes are TRBV20-1 and TRBJ2-3; TRBD2 matches at 14 bases. This CDR3 has 15 residues. Germline CDR1 is DFQATT and CDR2 is SNEGSKA (reference sequence). Losses at the gene ends were 4 bases for V and 4 bases for J; bases not matched to a gene: 4. CDR3 amino acids: CSATRTSGRSDTQYF. In nucleotides, the CDR3 is TGCAGTGCTACCAGGACTAGCGGGAGGTCAGATACGCAGTATTTT.

The V call is TRBV24-1, the J call TRBJ2-3; 7 positions agree with TRBD2. CDR1 and CDR2 (germline): KGHDR, SFDVKD. The CDR3 extends over 16 amino acids. Trimming removed 4 bases from V and 5 bases from J; junction bases left unmatched: 11. The CDR3, as DNA: TGTGCCACCAGTGACACCAAATTGGGGGGGTTAGATACGCAGTATTTT. Its protein product is CATSDTKLGGLDTQYF.

The rearrangement links TRBV28 to TRBJ2-2, with 9 bases lining up with TRBD1. Unmatched junction bases numbered 5, after V lost 3 bases and J lost 6 bases. CDR1 and CDR2 from the germline V gene are MDHEN and SYDVKM. This CDR3 contains 15 residues. DNA for the CDR3: TGTGCCAGCAGTTTTACAGGGGGCGCTTCCGGGGAGCTGTTTTTT. Amino acid sequence: CASSFTGGASGELFF.

This clonotype was seen only a few times. The gene calls are TRBV11-2 and TRBJ2-3; 9 bases line up with TRBD2. CDR3 length: 17 residues. CDR1 and CDR2 (germline): SGHAT, FQNNGV. V dropped 0 bases and J dropped 5; count of bases not matched to a gene: 9. The DNA of the CDR3 is TGTGCCAGCAGCTTAGATAGGGCGGGGGGGCCTAAAGATACGCAGTATTTT. It translates to CASSLDRAGGPKDTQYF.

This clonotype has a handful of counts. The chain joins TRBV7-2 to TRBJ2-7, with a tentative D call TRBD2 (6 bases). The CDR3 length is 14 residues. Deletions cut 6 bases from V and 4 bases from J, with 16 bases between. CDR1 and CDR2 (germline): SGHTA, FQGNSA. CDR3 sequence reads: CASSRGVADYEQYF. The CDR3 DNA follows: TGTGCCAGCAGTAGAGGCGTAGCGGATTACGAGCAGTACTTC.

This clonotype was recorded a few times. V gene TRBV9 combines with J gene TRBJ2-7; either TRBD1 or TRBD2 may fit D (5 bases each). The length of the CDR3 is 16 residues. The germline gives CDR1 SGDLS, CDR2 YYNGEE. V lost 3 bases, J lost 0 bases, and 16 bases lay in between. CDR3 protein: CASSERDGMSSYEQYF. The CDR3 DNA is TGTGCCAGCAGCGAGAGGGACGGGATGAGCTCCTACGAGCAGTACTTC.